This T cell receptor (beta chain) was retrieved from a study of CD8+ T cells in alopecia areata. Study background: The investigators scored severity in treated patients by the percentage of affected scalp area. Study conclusions and caveats: Although TCR sharing was seen in mice, sharing across patients was less clear, possibly for HLA-related reasons. Persistence in scalp and blood during tofacitinib was observed for many expanded lesional clones.

Of note for this clone: Its specificity is unknown.

cDNA prepared by RNA extraction and subsequent reverse transcription served as the template for sequencing. The assay was immunoSEQ multiplex PCR, and TCRdb's table has in-frame clones only and misses some. The sample shows under 130,000 clones, under 90% of them seen only once. Documented treatment: oral pan-JAK inhibitor, 5-10 mg twice daily. Lesional scalp punch biopsies and peripheral blood were collected from alopecia areata patients. The CDR3 is 19 amino acids. Germline V gene lookup returns CDR1 WSHSY and CDR2 SAAADI. V lost 3 bases, J lost 0 bases, and 15 bases stayed unmatched. The chain employs TRBV10-2 and TRBJ2-7; 9 bases fit TRBD2. The clonotype was recovered from a human donor with alopecia areata. Material: CD8+ T cells sorted from blood, obtained at approximately week 30, from a patient treated with tofacitinib. The CDR3 DNA sequence: TGCGCCAGCAGTGAACCAGCGGGGGGCTCAACCCCGAGCTCCTACGAGCAGTACTTC. It translates to CASSEPAGGSTPSSYEQYF.